A selection of T cell receptor beta chains follows, all from one sample in a study of T cells in Graves' hyperthyroidism and ophthalmopathy. TCRdb re-called the multiplex PCR reads with MiXCR, one entry per CDR3 protein. The table has roughly 170,000 distinct CDR3 sequences, about 15% seen once. The sequenced material came from blood. These receptors were taken from a woman between 50 and 59 years old with Graves' hyperthyroidism. CDR3s include the opening cysteine and the closing phenylalanine or tryptophan. A D gene is named only where the DNA matches it firmly. Clone size is not always given. Where it is, it says once, few, many or a class for expanded clones.

J,size,D,V,DNA,CDR3
TRBJ1-2,few,TRBD1,TRBV27,TGTGCCAGCAACTCCGGGACAGGTTTCGGCTACACCTTC,CASNSGTGFGYTF
TRBJ2-5,many,NA,TRBV6-2/TRBV6-3,TGTGCCAGCACCTATAGCTGGGGAGGAGAGACCCAGTACTTC,CASTYSWGGETQYF
TRBJ2-1,NA,NA,TRBV28,TGTGCCAGCAGGGACAATCTTTCCTACAATGAGCAGTTCTTC,CASRDNLSYNEQFF
TRBJ2-5,many,TRBD2,TRBV11-2,TGTGCCAGCAGCGGGAGACTAGCTGGGGAGACCCAGTACTTC,CASSGRLAGETQYF
TRBJ2-1,many,TRBD2,TRBV20-1,TGCAGTGCCCCGGGGGGTGGTTGGTCCTACAATGAGCAGTTCTTC,CSAPGGGWSYNEQFF
TRBJ2-1,many,TRBD2,TRBV7-9,TGTGCCAGCAGCTTTTCAGGGGGAGCGGGGGGCCCGGTGCCTGAGCAGTTCTTC,CASSFSGGAGGPVPEQFF
TRBJ1-2,many,NA,TRBV19,TGTGCCACTCGAGCCATTTCTCCCCCCAACTATGGCTACACCTTC,CATRAISPPNYGYTF
TRBJ2-5,many,TRBD2,TRBV5-1,TGCGCCAGCACCTTAGCCGCGGGGAGGGCAGAGACCCAGTACTTC,CASTLAAGRAETQYF
TRBJ2-2,NA,NA,TRBV11-2,TGTGCCAGCAGCTTAGAGGGCAGAAACACCGGGGAGCTGTTTTTT,CASSLEGRNTGELFF
TRBJ2-7,many,NA,TRBV3-1,TGTGCCAGCAGCCTAAGGGGCTCGCAAGAGCAGTACTTC,CASSLRGSQEQYF
TRBJ1-2,many,TRBD1,TRBV28,TGTGCCAGCAGCCTGGCCTCAGGGACAGGGATCTATGGCTACACCTTC,CASSLASGTGIYGYTF
TRBJ1-1,NA,NA,TRBV6-2/TRBV6-3,TGTGCCAGCAGTTACGGAGGGATAGGCACTGAAGCTTTCTTT,CASSYGGIGTEAFF
TRBJ2-1,many,TRBD1,TRBV2,TGTGCCAGCAGTGTGGACAGGGGCCAGAATGAGCAGTTCTTC,CASSVDRGQNEQFF
TRBJ2-1,NA,TRBD2,TRBV5-1,TGCGCCAGCAGTATAGGGACTAGCGGGGGATATGAGCAGTTCTTC,CASSIGTSGGYEQFF
TRBJ2-7,NA,NA,TRBV11-3,TGTGCCAGCAGCTTAGCGGGAGCGGTCTTCTACGAGCAGTACTTC,CASSLAGAVFYEQYF
TRBJ2-3,many,NA,TRBV12-3/TRBV12-4,TGTGCCAGCAGTTCCTCCTTGGGGGGGGGCCTTTCAGATACGCAGTATTTT,CASSSSLGGGLSDTQYF
TRBJ2-1,NA,NA,TRBV9,TGTGCCAGCAGCGTAGCCTTGGCGGGGGCCAATGAGCAGTTCTTC,CASSVALAGANEQFF
TRBJ2-7,few,TRBD2,TRBV9,TGTGCCAGCAGCGTAACTAGCGGGGGGTACGAGCAGTACTTC,CASSVTSGGYEQYF
TRBJ2-3,many,NA,TRBV6-5,TGTGCCAGCAGTTACCACCGACAGGTCCGCACAGATACGCAGTATTTT,CASSYHRQVRTDTQYF
TRBJ1-2,many,NA,TRBV6-1,TGTGCCAGCAGTTATTATTCGGAAGGGGTCTATGGCTACACCTTC,CASSYYSEGVYGYTF
TRBJ2-7,once,NA,TRBV30,TGTGCCTGGGAGACAGCCTACGAGCAGTACTTC,CAWETAYEQYF
TRBJ1-4,many,NA,TRBV15,TGTGCCACCAGCAGAGATGGACGGGGTGAAAATGAAAAACTGTTTTTT,CATSRDGRGENEKLFF
TRBJ1-2,many,TRBD1,TRBV28,TGTGCCAGCAGTAATAGACAGGGTGGCGACACCTTC,CASSNRQGGDTF
TRBJ1-2,many,NA,TRBV27,TGTGCCAGCAGTTTAAGCGGCGGGGGGAACTATGGCTACACCTTC,CASSLSGGGNYGYTF